This T cell receptor beta chain came from a study of blood T cell repertoires in COVID-19. Study-wide context: From the United States, Italy and Spain came samples of acute and convalescent COVID-19. Sample material is recorded as cDNA or gDNA derived from T cells, B-cell-depleted T cells, or PBMCs.

Some clones are missing from TCRdb's copy, which holds only in-frame ones; the method was immunoSEQ multiplex PCR. The sample has about 150,000 clones, approximately 86% seen once; the top ten hold about 2.4%. Trimming at V came to 3 bases and at J to 1 base, leaving 7 bases not matched to a gene. CDR1 and CDR2 from the germline V gene are WSHSY and SAAADI. This CDR3 has 16 amino acids. Sequencing was performed on peripheral blood. This TCR derives from a woman in her seventies with acute or convalescent COVID-19. This chain joins TRBV10-2 and TRBJ1-1; 8 positions agree with TRBD1. CDR3 coding DNA: TGCGCCAGCAGTGAAAGATCCGGGACAGGGAACACTGAAGCTTTCTTT. Its translation: CASSERSGTGNTEAFF.